This TCR beta chain was sequenced during a study of blood T cell repertoires in COVID-19. CDR1 is LGHNA, CDR2 YSLEER, per germline. J was trimmed by 0 bases and V by 2 bases; bases with no gene match: 3. This CDR3 is 16 amino acids long. Profiling relied on immunoSEQ multiplex PCR, and the TCRdb table lists in-frame clones only, not all of them. The sample records a few hundred thousand clones, roughly 87% being singletons. Input material: PBMCs or T cells enriched from blood (not recorded which). The chain carries TRBV4-3 and TRBJ2-5; 10 bases are shared with TRBD2. This clonotype was obtained from a woman younger than 30 who had recovered from COVID-19. CDR3: CASSQNGLADQETQYF. The DNA for the CDR3 is TGCGCCAGCAGCCAAAACGGACTAGCGGACCAAGAGACCCAGTACTTC.